One sample yielded the 28 T cell receptor beta chains listed below, sequenced in a study of cytomegalovirus exposure and HLA in healthy donors. 13 Jbeta primers and 60 Vbeta primers were used for the PCR. Sequencing was performed with immunoSEQ multiplex PCR; in TCRdb, only in-frame clones are kept and a portion is missing. The sample shows approximately 120,000 clones, about 81% of them seen only once. Material for sequencing was PBMCs. The receptors here all came from a woman under 40 in good health and CMV-seronegative.

This chain connects TRBV11-2 to TRBJ1-1, with D perhaps TRBD1 (5 bases). V was cut by 4 bases and J by 10 bases, with 10 bases left in between. Germline values: CDR1 SGHAT, CDR2 FQNNGV. CDR3 size: 11 residues. The CDR3 here is CASSSGTLAFF. Written as DNA, the CDR3 is TGTGCCAGCAGCTCTGGGACTCTAGCTTTCTTT.

This rearrangement joins TRBV7-9 to TRBJ1-5, with unresolved D. This CDR3 comprises 13 residues. The germline V gene encodes CDR1 SEHNR and CDR2 FQNEAQ (reference sequence). The germline V and J ends were trimmed by 4 bases and 3 bases, with 7 bases remaining between them. CDR3 in amino acids: CASSWESNQPQHF. The CDR3 region has the DNA TGTGCCAGCAGCTGGGAGTCCAATCAGCCCCAGCATTTT.

The J gene is TRBJ1-5, the V gene TRBV4-1; no definite D call. CDR1 is MGHRA, CDR2 YSYEKL, per germline. The CDR3 sequence is 16 residues long. The ends were cut back, 1 base at V and 0 bases at J, with 10 bases in the middle. CDR3 sequence: CASSQGRAGSNQPQHF. As DNA, the CDR3 is TGCGCCAGCAGCCAAGGGAGGGCAGGTAGCAATCAGCCCCAGCATTTT.

V is TRBV13 and J is TRBJ2-1, with TRBD2 identical over 10 bases. The germline CDR1 and CDR2 sequences are PRHDT and FYEKMQ (reference sequence). The junction had 8 bases not matched to a gene; V was cut back by 5 bases and J by 1 base. The CDR3 totals 17 residues. CDR3 sequence: CASSAARTSGSYNEQFF. DNA for the CDR3: TGTGCCAGCAGCGCAGCCCGGACTAGCGGATCCTACAATGAGCAGTTCTTC. Filled out from reference TRBV13 and TRBJ2-1, the complete variable domain reads AAGVIQSPRHLIKEKRETATLKCYPIPRHDTVYWYQQGPGQDPQFLISFYEKMQSDKGSIPDRFSAQQFSDYHSELNMSSLELGDSALYFCASSAARTSGSYNEQFFGPGTRLTVL.

The J gene is TRBJ2-3, the V gene TRBV2; D is perhaps TRBD2 (5 bases). Trimming took 10 bases from V and 0 from J, leaving 11 bases between them. Germline-derived CDR1 and CDR2 are SNHLY and FYNNEI. This CDR3 spans 13 amino acids. CDR3 bases: TGTGCCATGGGAGAGGGCAGCACAGATACGCAGTATTTT. Its protein is CAMGEGSTDTQYF.

The chain recombines TRBV6-1 with TRBJ2-6, with TRBD1 as a possible D gene (6 bases). V lost 8 bases, J lost 0 bases, and 8 bases lay in between. The CDR3 runs 14 residues. Looked up from germline, CDR1 is MNHNS and CDR2 is SASEGT. The CDR3 region has the DNA TGTGCCAGCCCGGACAGCTCTGGGGCCAACGTCCTGACTTTC. Its protein is CASPDSSGANVLTF.

The rearrangement links TRBV19 to TRBJ2-7, with D unclear. V gave up 3 bases and J gave up 2 bases, with 14 bases separating them. CDR3 length: 15 amino acids. Looked up from germline, CDR1 is LNHDA and CDR2 is SQIVND (reference sequence). Here the CDR3 DNA reads TGTGCCAGTAGTATTAGACACGTAGAACCCTACGAGCAGTACTTC. Amino acid sequence: CASSIRHVEPYEQYF. Combining the CDR3 with reference TRBV19 and TRBJ2-7 gives the whole variable domain DGGITQSPKYLFRKEGQNVTLSCEQNLNHDAMYWYRQDPGQGLRLIYYSQIVNDFQKGDIAEGYSVSREKKESFPLTVTSAQKNPTAFYLCASSIRHVEPYEQYFGPGTRLTVT.

The CDR3 DNA follows: TGTGCCAGTAGTATTCACCGGGATAACTATGGCTACACCTTC. This encodes CASSIHRDNYGYTF. The chain links TRBV19 to TRBJ1-2, with D unresolved. The germline V and J ends were trimmed by 3 bases and 1 base, with 9 bases remaining between them. The V gene's germline CDR1 is LNHDA and CDR2 SQIVND (reference sequence). The CDR3 spans 14 residues.

The chain carries TRBV6-5 and TRBJ2-1; 9 positions match TRBD2. The CDR3 loop spans 15 amino acids. V lost 4 bases to trimming and J lost 4 bases; unmatched junction nucleotides: 5. Looked up from germline, CDR1 is MNHEY and CDR2 is SVGAGI. CDR3 DNA sequence: TGTGCCAGCAGTTTTAGCGGGGGCCCTTACAATGAGCAGTTCTTC. Its translation: CASSFSGGPYNEQFF.

This sequence joins TRBV6-5 and TRBJ1-1; D is possibly TRBD1 (5 bases). The CDR3 covers 14 residues. Germline values: CDR1 MNHEY, CDR2 SVGAGI. V lost 2 bases and J lost 6, with 13 bases in between. The CDR3 DNA reads TGTGCCAGCAGTTACACTTCCTGGGGCGCTGAAGCTTTCTTT. Encoded protein: CASSYTSWGAEAFF.

The chain employs TRBV4-1 and TRBJ1-2; 7 bases fit TRBD1. Germline V gene data show CDR1 as MGHRA and CDR2 as YSYEKL. The V segment lost 0 bases and the J segment 7 bases; nucleotides outside the gene matches: 11. The CDR3 runs to 16 residues. DNA of the CDR3: TGCGCCAGCAGCCAAGATATCAGAGACAGGGTTGGTGGCTACACCTTC. Amino acid sequence: CASSQDIRDRVGGYTF.

This clone has only a few counts. The rearrangement links TRBV10-1 to TRBJ2-3; no clear D gene. V dropped 4 bases and J dropped 2 bases, with 7 bases sitting between them. Germline-derived CDR1 and CDR2 are WNHNN and SYGVQD (reference sequence). This CDR3 spans 13 amino acids. DNA for the CDR3: TGCGCCAGCAGTGGAGCTTACACAGATACGCAGTATTTT. Translated: CASSGAYTDTQYF.

This sequence joins TRBV6-1 and TRBJ1-3; D gene uncertain. Germline V gene sequence: CDR1 MNHNS, CDR2 SASEGT. This CDR3 spans 15 amino acids. V lost 2 bases to trimming and J lost 0 bases, with 8 bases between them. The CDR3 DNA reads as TGTGCCAGCAGTGAATCGGCGGCCTCTGGAAACACCATATATTTT. Residues: CASSESAASGNTIYF.

The chain has TRBV19 and TRBJ2-5, with 11 bases fitting TRBD1. J gave up 5 bases and V 4 bases, and 12 bases lay outside the gene matches. Germline V gives CDR1 LNHDA, CDR2 SQIVND (reference sequence). The length of the CDR3 is 17 residues. In DNA, the CDR3 is TGTGCCAGTAGTACCTCCGGGACAGGGGGATTACGGGAGACCCAGTACTTC. It is translated as CASSTSGTGGLRETQYF.

The chain has TRBV27 and TRBJ1-5, with a possible D match to TRBD1 (5 bases). The germline gives CDR1 MNHEY, CDR2 SMNVEV (reference sequence). V was shortened by 2 bases and J by 7 bases, with 9 bases between the two germline ends. The CDR3 has 13 residues. CDR3 residues: CASSLQKGQPQHF. The DNA for the CDR3 is TGTGCCAGCAGTTTACAGAAGGGGCAGCCCCAGCATTTT.

With respect to this clone: In the same sample, other DNA sequences code for this CDR3. The rearrangement uses TRBV19 and TRBJ1-1; D unresolved. The CDR3 is 16 amino acids. Germline CDR1 and CDR2: LNHDA and SQIVND (reference sequence). V lost 0 bases and J 3 bases, leaving 14 bases between the germline ends. CDR3 region: CASSIEWEGWDTEAFF. The DNA of the CDR3 is TGTGCCAGTAGTATAGAATGGGAGGGCTGGGACACTGAAGCTTTCTTT.

The chain is built from TRBV5-1 and TRBJ1-6; tentatively, D is TRBD1 (6 bases). Trimming stripped 2 bases from V and 4 bases from J, with 13 bases between. The germline gives CDR1 SGHRS, CDR2 YFSETQ. The CDR3 consists of 16 residues. The CDR3 DNA follows: TGCGCCAGCAGCTTCGCAGGGGTGAGGTATAATTCACCCCTCCACTTT. Encoded protein: CASSFAGVRYNSPLHF.

The chain is built from TRBV5-6 and TRBJ1-2; 10 bases fit TRBD1. The CDR3 sequence is 14 residues long. Germline CDR1 reads SGHDT; CDR2 reads YYEEEE. V trimming: 9 bases; J trimming: 4 bases; junction bases outside the gene matches: 9. The CDR3 DNA reads as TGTGCCACCCAATGGACAGGGGGTATCTATGGCTACACCTTC. Protein: CATQWTGGIYGYTF. Full variable domain (remainder filled in from reference TRBV5-6 and TRBJ1-2): DAGVTQSPTHLIKTRGQQVTLRCSPKSGHDTVSWYQQALGQGPQFIFQYYEEEERQRGNFPDRFSGHQFPNYSSELNVNALLLGDSALYLCATQWTGGIYGYTFGSGTRLTVV.

The chain joins TRBV11-2 to TRBJ2-7; TRBD1 aligns across 8 bases. V trimming: 1 base; J trimming: 6 bases; junction bases outside the gene matches: 2. The CDR3 loop spans 13 amino acids. The germline gives CDR1 SGHAT, CDR2 FQNNGV. For the CDR3, the DNA is TGTGCCAGCAGCTTAGGACAGGGGCGCGAGCAGTACTTC. This encodes CASSLGQGREQYF.

V usage is TRBV21-1 and J usage is TRBJ2-7; the table's D call of TRBD1 was not tested on the DNA. TRBV21-1 represents a pseudogene. The length of the CDR3 is 14 residues. CDR3 region: CASSHPGQGYEQYF. As DNA, the CDR3 is TGTGCCAGCAGCCATCCGGGACAGGGGTACGAGCAGTACTTC.

This clone was seen a single time. The chain joins TRBV11-2 to TRBJ2-3; D possibly corresponds to TRBD2 (6 bases). Between the trimmed V and J ends, which lost 5 bases and 3 bases, there was a span of 18 bases. The CDR3 loop spans 16 amino acids. Germline V gene lookup returns CDR1 SGHAT and CDR2 FQNNGV. The CDR3 loop reads CASSRRGSPATDTQYF. The CDR3 bases are TGTGCCAGCAGCCGCCGGGGGTCCCCTGCAACAGATACGCAGTATTTT.

V is TRBV7-3 and J is TRBJ2-1; 10 bases agree with TRBD2. The CDR3 loop spans 16 amino acids. J was trimmed by 6 bases and V by 5 bases; bases with no gene match: 10. The V gene's germline CDR1 is SGHTA and CDR2 FQGTGA. The CDR3 is CASSPRAGGGFNEQFF. In DNA, the CDR3 is TGTGCCAGCAGCCCCCGAGCGGGAGGGGGATTCAATGAGCAGTTCTTC.

The CDR3 loop is CASSRTGSGNTIYF. The CDR3 region has the DNA TGTGCCAGCAGTAGGACAGGGTCTGGAAACACCATATATTTT. The chain combines TRBV2 with TRBJ1-3; 8 bases match TRBD1. Germline V lookup: CDR1 SNHLY, CDR2 FYNNEI. The CDR3 covers 14 residues. V shed 5 bases and J 1 base; nucleotides not matched to a gene: 1.

The CDR3 reads CASSWTGADTQYF. The DNA for the CDR3 is TGCGCCAGCAGCTGGACAGGGGCAGATACGCAGTATTTT. The genes are TRBV5-1 and TRBJ2-3, with 9 bases identical to TRBD1. CDR1 is SGHRS and CDR2 is YFSETQ in the germline V gene. The J segment lost 4 bases and the V segment lost 3 bases, leaving 0 bases of the junction unmatched. The CDR3 is made up of 13 amino acids.

V and J are TRBV7-2 and TRBJ2-1; tentatively, D is TRBD2 (5 bases). CDR3 length: 16 amino acids. CDR1 and CDR2 (germline): SGHTA, FQGNSA. V was clipped by 5 bases and J by 4 bases, with 18 bases between them. Here the CDR3 reads CASSPRIERRYNEQFF. CDR3 nucleotides: TGTGCCAGCAGCCCCCGTATCGAGCGGAGGTACAATGAGCAGTTCTTC.

The V and J genes are TRBV6-4 and TRBJ1-6; TRBD1 might be the D (6 bases). The germline CDR1 and CDR2 sequences are MRHNA and SNTAGT. This CDR3 region has 14 residues. V was trimmed by 5 bases and J by 6 bases, leaving 11 bases between them. The DNA for the CDR3 is TGTGCCAGCAGTAGGGACAACCGTAATTCACCCCTCCACTTT. Translated: CASSRDNRNSPLHF.

V and J are TRBV10-3 and TRBJ2-7, with TRBD2 as a possible D gene (6 bases). Trimming removed 4 bases from V and 3 bases from J, with 22 bases in between. This CDR3 has 17 amino acids. Germline V gene sequence: CDR1 ENHRY, CDR2 SYGVKD. This CDR3 is CAISGKEGRTFLYEQYF. CDR3 nucleotides: TGTGCCATCAGTGGAAAGGAGGGGAGGACCTTTCTCTACGAGCAGTACTTC.

The chain carries TRBV7-2 and TRBJ1-3, with unresolved D. The CDR3 contains 15 residues. Germline V CDR1 and CDR2: SGHTA, FQGNSA. The V end lost 3 bases, the J end lost 0 bases, and 9 bases lay between the germline ends. In DNA, the CDR3 is TGTGCCAGCAGCTTTTTGCAGTACTCTGGAAACACCATATATTTT. It encodes CASSFLQYSGNTIYF.